The clone carrying this T cell receptor (beta chain) was seen more than once but under ten times. What it recognizes is unknown. Other nucleotide sequences from this sample produce the same CDR3. Several immunoSEQ 96-well plates shared each subset's DNA, each plate a replicate. In the sorted-subset replicate PCRs, 200 ng DNA, roughly 29,000 T cell genomes, was used. Clones were read by immunoSEQ multiplex PCR, and TCRdb kept only the in-frame ones, dropping some. The sample carries more than 1,200,000 clones, 98% recorded once. The sample comes from a study of shared clonotypes between healthy human individuals. Broader study findings: Sample collection involved blood only; tissue repertoires are likely different. Donor clonotype sharing was expected to depend on sequencing depth.

The CDR3 length is 13 residues. V was clipped by 0 bases and J by 6 bases, with 10 bases between them. The germline V gene has CDR1 SGDLS and CDR2 YYNGEE. Sequenced: naive CD4+ T cells sorted from blood. Subset reported: CD45RA+ positively selected. This chain uses TRBV9 with TRBJ2-7, with D perhaps matching TRBD1 (5 bases). The TCR originated in a man aged 25-40 years in good health. The CDR3 sequence is CASSVVGRGEQYF. The CDR3 DNA is TGTGCCAGCAGCGTAGTAGGAAGGGGCGAGCAGTACTTC.